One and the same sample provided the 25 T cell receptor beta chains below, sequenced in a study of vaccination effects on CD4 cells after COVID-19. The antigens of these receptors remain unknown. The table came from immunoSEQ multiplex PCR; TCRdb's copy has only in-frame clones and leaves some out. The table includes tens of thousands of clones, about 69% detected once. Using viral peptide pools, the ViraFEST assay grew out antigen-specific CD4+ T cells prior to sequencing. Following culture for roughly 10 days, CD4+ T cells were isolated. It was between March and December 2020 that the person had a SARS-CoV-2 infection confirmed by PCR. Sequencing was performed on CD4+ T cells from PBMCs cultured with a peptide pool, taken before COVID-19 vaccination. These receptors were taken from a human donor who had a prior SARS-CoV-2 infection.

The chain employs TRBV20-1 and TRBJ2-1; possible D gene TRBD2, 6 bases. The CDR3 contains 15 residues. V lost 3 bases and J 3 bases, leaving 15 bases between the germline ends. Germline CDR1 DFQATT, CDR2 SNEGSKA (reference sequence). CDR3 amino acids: CSASNGTYFYNEQFF. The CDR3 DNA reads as TGCAGTGCTAGTAACGGGACTTACTTCTACAATGAGCAGTTCTTC.

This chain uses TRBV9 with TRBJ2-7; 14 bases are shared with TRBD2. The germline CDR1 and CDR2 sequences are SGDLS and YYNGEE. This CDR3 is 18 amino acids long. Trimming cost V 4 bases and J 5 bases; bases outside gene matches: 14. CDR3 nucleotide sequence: TGTGCCAGCAGCAAACGCGGGACTAGCGGGAGATTTGGAGACGAGCAGTACTTC. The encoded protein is CASSKRGTSGRFGDEQYF. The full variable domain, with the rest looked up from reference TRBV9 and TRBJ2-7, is DSGVTQTPKHLITATGQRVTLRCSPRSGDLSVYWYQQSLDQGLQFLIQYYNGEERAKGNILERFSAQQFPDLHSELNLSSLELGDSALYFCASSKRGTSGRFGDEQYFGPGTRLTVT.

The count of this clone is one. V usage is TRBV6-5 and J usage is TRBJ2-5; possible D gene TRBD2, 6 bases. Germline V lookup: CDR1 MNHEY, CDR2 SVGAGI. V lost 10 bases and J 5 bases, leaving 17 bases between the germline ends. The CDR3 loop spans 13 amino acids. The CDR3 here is CATKTGAGETQYF. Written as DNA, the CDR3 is TGTGCCACCAAGACCGGGGCGGGGGAGACCCAGTACTTC.

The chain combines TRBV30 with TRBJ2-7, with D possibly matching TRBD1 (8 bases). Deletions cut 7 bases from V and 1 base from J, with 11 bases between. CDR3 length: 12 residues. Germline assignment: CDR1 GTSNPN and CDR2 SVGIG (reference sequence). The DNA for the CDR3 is TGTGCCTTACAGGGGGGGTCCTACGAGCAGTACTTC. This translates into CALQGGSYEQYF.

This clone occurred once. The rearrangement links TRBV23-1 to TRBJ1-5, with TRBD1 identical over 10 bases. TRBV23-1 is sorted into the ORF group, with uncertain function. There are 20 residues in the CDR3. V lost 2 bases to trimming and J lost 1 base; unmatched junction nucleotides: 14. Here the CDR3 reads CASSQGANGTGDGSNQPQHF. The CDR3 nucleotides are TGCGCCAGCAGTCAAGGTGCTAACGGGACAGGGGATGGGAGCAATCAGCCCCAGCATTTT.

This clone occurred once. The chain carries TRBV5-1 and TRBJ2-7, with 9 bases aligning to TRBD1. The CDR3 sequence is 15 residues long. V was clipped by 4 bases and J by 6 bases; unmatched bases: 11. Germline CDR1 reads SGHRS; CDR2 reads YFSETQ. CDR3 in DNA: TGCGCCAGCAGCGTTTGGGGACAGGGCTTTGCCGAGCAGTACTTC. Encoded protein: CASSVWGQGFAEQYF.

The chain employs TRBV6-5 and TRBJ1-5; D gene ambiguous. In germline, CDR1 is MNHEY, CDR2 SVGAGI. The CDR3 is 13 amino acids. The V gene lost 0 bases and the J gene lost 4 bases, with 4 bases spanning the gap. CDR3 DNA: TGTGCCAGCAGTTACTCCCCAAATCAGCCCCAGCATTTT. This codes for CASSYSPNQPQHF.

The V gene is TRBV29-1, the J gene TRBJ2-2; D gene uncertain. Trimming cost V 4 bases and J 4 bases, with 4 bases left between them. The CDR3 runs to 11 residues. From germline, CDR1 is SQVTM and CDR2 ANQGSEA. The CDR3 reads CSVGGTGELFF. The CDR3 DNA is TGCAGCGTTGGGGGCACCGGGGAGCTGTTTTTT.

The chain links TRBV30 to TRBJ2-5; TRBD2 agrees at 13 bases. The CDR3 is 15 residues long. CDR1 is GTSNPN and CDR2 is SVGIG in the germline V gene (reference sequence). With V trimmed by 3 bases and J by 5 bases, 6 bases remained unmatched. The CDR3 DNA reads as TGTGCCTGGAGGAAAGGGACTAGCGGGGTTGAGACCCAGTACTTC. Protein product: CAWRKGTSGVETQYF.

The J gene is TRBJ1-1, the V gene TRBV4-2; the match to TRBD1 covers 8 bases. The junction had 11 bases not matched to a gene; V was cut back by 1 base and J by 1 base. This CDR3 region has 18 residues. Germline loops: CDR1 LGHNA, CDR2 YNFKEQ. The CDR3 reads CASSQVMRQGPTNTEAFF. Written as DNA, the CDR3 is TGTGCCAGCAGCCAAGTTATGCGACAGGGGCCTACGAACACTGAAGCTTTCTTT.

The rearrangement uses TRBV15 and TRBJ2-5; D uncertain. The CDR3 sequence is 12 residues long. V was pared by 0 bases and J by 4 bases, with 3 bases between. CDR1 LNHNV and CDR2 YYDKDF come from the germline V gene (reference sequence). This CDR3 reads CATSRDSETQYF. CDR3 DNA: TGTGCCACCAGCAGAGATTCAGAGACCCAGTACTTC.

This CDR3 reads CASSGLAVPYNEQFF. The CDR3 nucleotides are TGTGCCAGCAGCGGACTAGCAGTCCCCTACAATGAGCAGTTCTTC. The chain uses TRBV9 and TRBJ2-1; 7 nucleotides match TRBD2. Per the germline V gene, CDR1 is SGDLS and CDR2 is YYNGEE. Losses at the gene ends were 3 bases for V and 2 bases for J; bases not matched to a gene: 5. The length of the CDR3 is 15 residues.

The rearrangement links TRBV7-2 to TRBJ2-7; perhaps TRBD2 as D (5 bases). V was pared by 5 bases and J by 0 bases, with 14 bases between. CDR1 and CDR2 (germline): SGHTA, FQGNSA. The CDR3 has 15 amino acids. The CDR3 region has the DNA TGTGCCAGCAGCCGCGGGCGCGTCAGCTCCTACGAGCAGTACTTC. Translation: CASSRGRVSSYEQYF.

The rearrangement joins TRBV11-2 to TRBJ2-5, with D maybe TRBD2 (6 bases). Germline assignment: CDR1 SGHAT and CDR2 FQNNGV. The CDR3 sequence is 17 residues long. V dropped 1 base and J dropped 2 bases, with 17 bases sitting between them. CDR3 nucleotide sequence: TGTGCCAGCAGCTTAGTAGGCGGGGCGGGCTTTCAAGAGACCCAGTACTTC. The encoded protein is CASSLVGGAGFQETQYF.

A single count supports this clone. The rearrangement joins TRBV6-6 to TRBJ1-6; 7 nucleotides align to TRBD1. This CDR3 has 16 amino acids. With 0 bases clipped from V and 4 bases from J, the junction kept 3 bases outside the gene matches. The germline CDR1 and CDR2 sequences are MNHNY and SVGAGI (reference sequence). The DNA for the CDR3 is TGTGCCAGCAGTTACTCCACAGGGGTTTATAATTCACCCCTCCACTTT. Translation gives CASSYSTGVYNSPLHF.

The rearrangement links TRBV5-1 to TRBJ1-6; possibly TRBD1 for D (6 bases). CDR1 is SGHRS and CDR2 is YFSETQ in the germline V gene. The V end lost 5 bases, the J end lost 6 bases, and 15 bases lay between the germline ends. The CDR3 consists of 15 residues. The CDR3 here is CASSTQGLANSPLHF. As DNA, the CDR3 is TGCGCCAGCAGTACACAGGGTTTGGCTAATTCACCCCTCCACTTT.

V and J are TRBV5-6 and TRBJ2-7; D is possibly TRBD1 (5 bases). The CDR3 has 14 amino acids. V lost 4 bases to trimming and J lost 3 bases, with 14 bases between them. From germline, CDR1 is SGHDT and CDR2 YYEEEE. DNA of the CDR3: TGTGCCAGCAGCGTGACAGCAGCGAGCTACGAGCAGTACTTC. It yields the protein CASSVTAASYEQYF.

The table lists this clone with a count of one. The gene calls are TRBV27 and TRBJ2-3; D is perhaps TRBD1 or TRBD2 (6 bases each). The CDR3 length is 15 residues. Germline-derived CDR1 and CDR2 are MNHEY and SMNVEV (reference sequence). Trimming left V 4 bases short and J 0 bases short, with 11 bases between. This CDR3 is CASSYRGPSTDTQYF. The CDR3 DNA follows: TGTGCCAGCAGTTATCGGGGGCCAAGCACAGATACGCAGTATTTT.

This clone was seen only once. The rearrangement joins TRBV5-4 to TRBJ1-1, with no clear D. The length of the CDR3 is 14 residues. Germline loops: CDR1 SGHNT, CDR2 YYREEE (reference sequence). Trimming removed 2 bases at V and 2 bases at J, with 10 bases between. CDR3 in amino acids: CASSFGSHNTEAFF. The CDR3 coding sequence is TGTGCCAGCAGCTTCGGCAGCCATAACACTGAAGCTTTCTTT. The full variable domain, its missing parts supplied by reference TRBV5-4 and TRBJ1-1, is ETGVTQSPTHLIKTRGQQVTLRCSSQSGHNTVSWYQQALGQGPQFIFQYYREEENGRGNFPPRFSGLQFPNYSSELNVNALELDDSALYLCASSFGSHNTEAFFGQGTRLTVV.

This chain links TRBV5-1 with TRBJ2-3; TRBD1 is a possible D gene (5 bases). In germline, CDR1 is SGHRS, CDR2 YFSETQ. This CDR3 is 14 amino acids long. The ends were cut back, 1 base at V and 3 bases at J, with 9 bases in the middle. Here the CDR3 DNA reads TGCGCCAGCAGCTTGCTTCAGGGAACAGATACGCAGTATTTT. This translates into CASSLLQGTDTQYF.

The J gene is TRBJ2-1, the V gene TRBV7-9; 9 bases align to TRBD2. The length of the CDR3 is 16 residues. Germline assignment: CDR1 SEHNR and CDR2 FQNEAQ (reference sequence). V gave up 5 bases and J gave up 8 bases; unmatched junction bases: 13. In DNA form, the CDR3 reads TGTGCCAGCAGCACCCGTCGCGGGAGGGCCTCGTATGAGCAGTTCTTC. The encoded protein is CASSTRRGRASYEQFF. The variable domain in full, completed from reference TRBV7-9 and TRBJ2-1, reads DTGVSQNPRHKITKRGQNVTFRCDPISEHNRLYWYRQTLGQGPEFLTYFQNEAQLEKSRLLSDRFSAERPKGSFSTLEIQRTEQGDSAMYLCASSTRRGRASYEQFFGPGTRLTVL.

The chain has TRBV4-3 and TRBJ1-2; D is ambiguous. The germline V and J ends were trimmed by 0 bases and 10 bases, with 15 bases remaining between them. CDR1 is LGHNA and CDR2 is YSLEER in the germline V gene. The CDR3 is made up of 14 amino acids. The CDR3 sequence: CASSQESSLIAYTF. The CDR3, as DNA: TGCGCCAGCAGCCAAGAATCCAGCCTGATTGCCTACACCTTC.

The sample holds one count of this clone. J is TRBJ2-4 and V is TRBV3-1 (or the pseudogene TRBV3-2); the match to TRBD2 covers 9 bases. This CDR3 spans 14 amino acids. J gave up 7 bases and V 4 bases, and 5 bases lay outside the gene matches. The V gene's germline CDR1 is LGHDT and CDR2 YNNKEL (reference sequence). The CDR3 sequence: CASSLAGVGNIQYF. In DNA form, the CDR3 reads TGTGCCAGCAGCCTAGCGGGAGTAGGGAACATTCAGTACTTC.

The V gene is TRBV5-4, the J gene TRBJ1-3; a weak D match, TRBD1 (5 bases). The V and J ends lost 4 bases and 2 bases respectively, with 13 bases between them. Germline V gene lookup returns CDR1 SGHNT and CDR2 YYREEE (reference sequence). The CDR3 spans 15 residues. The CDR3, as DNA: TGTGCCAGCAGCCTTATGGGACTTCCTGGAAACACCATATATTTT. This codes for CASSLMGLPGNTIYF.

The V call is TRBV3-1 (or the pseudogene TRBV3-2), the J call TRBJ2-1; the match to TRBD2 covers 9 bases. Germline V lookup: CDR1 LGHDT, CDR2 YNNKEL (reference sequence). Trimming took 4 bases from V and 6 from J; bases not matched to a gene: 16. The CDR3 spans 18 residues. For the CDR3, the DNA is TGTGCCAGCAGCCCGCCCCAACGGATAGCGGGAGACCCCAATGAGCAGTTCTTC. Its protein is CASSPPQRIAGDPNEQFF.